A single sample is the source of the 15 T cell receptor beta chains below, sequenced in a study of blood T cell repertoires in COVID-19. Assay: immunoSEQ multiplex PCR; the TCRdb copy retains only in-frame clones and omits some. The sample contains some 170,000 clones, approximately 89% of which appear only once. The sequenced material came from PBMCs or T cells enriched from blood (not recorded which). These receptors were taken from a man between 35 and 55 years old who had recovered from COVID-19.

This chain joins TRBV4-1 and TRBJ2-7; TRBD2 matches 8 bases. There are 15 residues in the CDR3. V lost 3 bases to trimming and J lost 3 bases; unmatched junction nucleotides: 7. CDR1 is MGHRA, CDR2 YSYEKL, per germline. The CDR3 spells CASSQGLVGVYEQYF. CDR3 nucleotides: TGCGCCAGCAGCCAGGGACTAGTAGGGGTCTACGAGCAGTACTTC.

The chain combines TRBV24-1 with TRBJ2-1, with D perhaps matching TRBD1 (5 bases). Germline loops: CDR1 KGHDR, CDR2 SFDVKD. The ends were cut back, 6 bases at V and 8 bases at J, with 22 bases in the middle. The CDR3 contains 16 residues. The CDR3 nucleotides are TGTGCCACCAGTCCCATCGGAACAGGAAAAGGCGATGAGCAGTTCTTC. Residues: CATSPIGTGKGDEQFF.

The chain carries TRBV7-2 and TRBJ2-4; 7 nucleotides match TRBD1. J was trimmed by 7 bases and V by 2 bases; bases with no gene match: 2. CDR3 length equals 13 residues. Germline CDR1 and CDR2: SGHTA and FQGNSA. The CDR3 sequence is CASSLIQGNIQYF. CDR3 bases: TGTGCCAGCAGCTTAATACAGGGGAACATTCAGTACTTC.

The chain couples TRBV7-9 to TRBJ2-3; D may be TRBD1 (6 bases). The V end lost 4 bases, the J end lost 1 base, and 12 bases lay between the germline ends. This CDR3 comprises 15 residues. Germline CDR1 SEHNR, CDR2 FQNEAQ (reference sequence). The CDR3 sequence: CASSYQGWGTDTQYF. The CDR3 region has the DNA TGTGCCAGCAGCTATCAGGGGTGGGGCACAGATACGCAGTATTTT.

The chain links TRBV30 to TRBJ2-7; tentative D call: TRBD1 (5 bases). Trimming left V 1 base short and J 3 bases short, with 7 bases between. The CDR3 is 12 residues long. Germline CDR1 reads GTSNPN; CDR2 reads SVGIG (reference sequence). Here the CDR3 DNA reads TGTGCCTGGAGTGAAGGGGTCTACGAGCAGTACTTC. Translation: CAWSEGVYEQYF.

V and J are TRBV28 and TRBJ2-7; TRBD2 agrees at 14 bases. Germline CDR1 MDHEN, CDR2 SYDVKM. The CDR3 consists of 17 residues. V gave up 4 bases and J gave up 4 bases; unmatched junction bases: 9. The DNA for the CDR3 is TGTGCCAGCAGTTCCCCGGGACTAGCGGGAGTAGGGTACGAGCAGTACTTC. It yields the protein CASSSPGLAGVGYEQYF.

The rearrangement links TRBV30 to TRBJ1-4; 7 bases match TRBD1. The CDR3 is made up of 14 amino acids. The V gene's germline CDR1 is GTSNPN and CDR2 SVGIG (reference sequence). Trimming removed 3 bases from V and 3 bases from J; junction bases left unmatched: 4. The CDR3 nucleotides are TGTGCCTGGAGCGACAGGGCAGCTAATGAAAAACTGTTTTTT. Amino acid sequence: CAWSDRAANEKLFF.

The CDR3: CASSLTKSGGSPLHF. The CDR3 bases are TGTGCCAGCAGCCTAACGAAGTCAGGGGGTTCACCCCTCCACTTT. This rearrangement joins TRBV7-9 to TRBJ1-6; the match to TRBD1 covers 7 bases. The CDR3 is 15 amino acids. The V segment lost 5 bases and the J segment 9 bases; nucleotides outside the gene matches: 10. Germline V lookup: CDR1 SEHNR, CDR2 FQNEAQ (reference sequence).

The chain joins TRBV7-9 to TRBJ2-3; D ambiguous. CDR3 length equals 18 residues. Trimming left V 1 base short and J 2 bases short, with 19 bases between. The germline CDR1 and CDR2 sequences are SEHNR and FQNEAQ (reference sequence). The CDR3 sequence is CASSLVSRLTSDTDTQYF. CDR3 DNA sequence: TGTGCCAGCAGCTTAGTTAGCCGTCTCACCTCAGACACAGATACGCAGTATTTT. The variable domain in full, completed from reference TRBV7-9 and TRBJ2-3, reads DTGVSQNPRHKITKRGQNVTFRCDPISEHNRLYWYRQTLGQGPEFLTYFQNEAQLEKSRLLSDRFSAERPKGSFSTLEIQRTEQGDSAMYLCASSLVSRLTSDTDTQYFGPGTRLTVL.

J is TRBJ1-2 and V is TRBV27; no clear D gene. Germline CDR1 MNHEY, CDR2 SMNVEV (reference sequence). The CDR3 extends over 14 amino acids. V was trimmed by 0 bases and J by 4 bases, leaving 9 bases between them. The CDR3 DNA sequence: TGTGCCAGCAGTTTATCCACAGTGTCCTATGGCTACACCTTC. This codes for CASSLSTVSYGYTF.

This clone came up once. J is TRBJ2-1 and V is TRBV9, with D possibly matching TRBD2 (6 bases). Looked up from germline, CDR1 is SGDLS and CDR2 is YYNGEE. Between the trimmed V and J ends, which lost 5 bases and 2 bases, there was a span of 20 bases. The CDR3 runs to 17 residues. DNA for the CDR3: TGTGCCAGCAGTAAATTGTCAGGAGGGGTAACCTACAATGAGCAGTTCTTC. This gives the protein CASSKLSGGVTYNEQFF.

Of note for this clone: At the DNA level, this CDR3 is encoded by other sequences in the same sample as well. The gene calls are TRBV27 and TRBJ1-1, with TRBD1 matching over 7 bases. The germline V gene encodes CDR1 MNHEY and CDR2 SMNVEV (reference sequence). V lost 0 bases and J lost 2; bases outside the gene matches: 3. CDR3 length: 15 residues. CDR3 coding DNA: TGTGCCAGCAGTTTATCCGGGACAGCTAACACTGAAGCTTTCTTT. It encodes CASSLSGTANTEAFF.

This clone has just one count. The J gene is TRBJ1-5, the V gene TRBV4-2, with a tentative D call TRBD1 (5 bases). Germline V gene lookup returns CDR1 LGHNA and CDR2 YNFKEQ. Trimming took off 0 bases at V and 0 bases at J, with 18 bases between the two ends. The CDR3 runs 19 residues. The CDR3 is CASSQDRGHRAVSNQPQHF. In DNA, the CDR3 is TGTGCCAGCAGCCAAGATCGAGGACACCGGGCAGTTAGCAATCAGCCCCAGCATTTT.

This clone was observed a few times. The chain uses TRBV2 and TRBJ2-1; 7 bases agree with TRBD1. With V trimmed by 7 bases and J by 3 bases, 9 bases remained unmatched. CDR1 and CDR2 (germline): SNHLY, FYNNEI. The CDR3 extends over 15 amino acids. The CDR3 loop is CASITGDQLYNEQFF. CDR3 sequence (DNA): TGTGCCAGCATCACAGGGGACCAACTCTACAATGAGCAGTTCTTC.

The gene calls are TRBV7-2 and TRBJ2-2, with D unresolved. Trimming cost V 7 bases and J 6 bases, with 9 bases left between them. CDR1 is SGHTA, CDR2 FQGNSA, per germline. There are 12 residues in the CDR3. The CDR3 is CASTTPPGELFF. CDR3 coding DNA: TGTGCCAGCACTACCCCCCCCGGGGAGCTGTTTTTT.